The rows below give T cell receptor beta chains drawn from one sample of a study of blood T cell repertoires in COVID-19. Libraries were prepared by immunoSEQ multiplex PCR; TCRdb keeps only in-frame clonotypes and omits some of them. Found here are 400,000 or so clones, 75% to 90% of them singletons; the top ten hold roughly 1.1%. The sequenced sample was PBMCs or T cells enriched from blood (not recorded which). The receptor set was obtained from a man younger than 40 who had recovered from COVID-19. Both conserved end residues are trimmed from each CDR3. Fields, in order: clone size, V gene, CDR3 protein. Clone size is shown for a subset of rows, as once, few, many or a class of expanded clone.

clone size: -
V gene: TRBV4-1
CDR3 protein: ASSTDSRTVYGYT

clone size: -
V gene: TRBV11-3
CDR3 protein: ASSLDRQTEAF

clone size: -
V gene: TRBV7-8
CDR3 protein: ASSPQTSGNTDTQY

clone size: -
V gene: TRBV28
CDR3 protein: ASSSSGRGRTGELF

clone size: few
V gene: TRBV5-1
CDR3 protein: ASSLGQGARNYGYT

clone size: -
V gene: TRBV28
CDR3 protein: AGGQSSYGYT

clone size: few
V gene: TRBV7-9
CDR3 protein: ASSLVGQGNYEQY

clone size: -
V gene: TRBV12-3/TRBV12-4
CDR3 protein: ASSFLNNEQF

clone size: once
V gene: TRBV11-2
CDR3 protein: ASSLIRGTSEQY

clone size: -
V gene: TRBV28
CDR3 protein: ASSIDRGRKLF

clone size: -
V gene: TRBV9
CDR3 protein: ASSALQGSVNEQF

clone size: -
V gene: TRBV9
CDR3 protein: ASRGGKQGNSYEQY

clone size: once
V gene: TRBV19
CDR3 protein: ASEGDYGYT

clone size: -
V gene: TRBV4-1
CDR3 protein: ASSQGPEAF

clone size: -
V gene: TRBV30
CDR3 protein: ALRSPLRVIETQY

clone size: -
V gene: TRBV7-9
CDR3 protein: ASSLALAEYNEQF

clone size: -
V gene: TRBV7-2
CDR3 protein: ASSLGLAFETQY

clone size: -
V gene: TRBV2
CDR3 protein: ASRGGQGIYEPQH

clone size: -
V gene: TRBV14
CDR3 protein: ASSHTDRGSTDTQY

clone size: -
V gene: TRBV4-1
CDR3 protein: ASSHAGGVETQY

clone size: once
V gene: TRBV7-3
CDR3 protein: ASSAMVSGRGKGEQF

clone size: -
V gene: TRBV9
CDR3 protein: ASSAHSTDTQY

clone size: -
V gene: TRBV27
CDR3 protein: ASSFSRVTGELF

clone size: -
V gene: TRBV3-1/TRBV3-2
CDR3 protein: ASSAAQGVLGTDTQY

clone size: -
V gene: TRBV7-2
CDR3 protein: ASSSSGVYNEQF

clone size: -
V gene: TRBV29-1
CDR3 protein: SVVRELDGYT

clone size: -
V gene: TRBV6-4
CDR3 protein: ASSPTGGTADNYGYT

clone size: -
V gene: TRBV2
CDR3 protein: ASGQSRGEAF

clone size: -
V gene: TRBV6-5
CDR3 protein: ASSPGTSGTNEQF

clone size: -
V gene: TRBV9
CDR3 protein: ASSPSDYQETQY

clone size: -
V gene: TRBV4-1
CDR3 protein: ASSQSRDRGLDRTDTQY

clone size: -
V gene: TRBV28
CDR3 protein: ASSLRGTGGSVWGYT

clone size: once
V gene: TRBV7-9
CDR3 protein: ASSLDRINTGELF

clone size: -
V gene: TRBV7-2
CDR3 protein: ASSLTAGGVHEQY

clone size: -
V gene: TRBV18
CDR3 protein: ASTRDRNEKLF

clone size: -
V gene: TRBV12-3/TRBV12-4
CDR3 protein: ASSLSRVSALH

clone size: -
V gene: TRBV19
CDR3 protein: ASSISRGNTIY

clone size: -
V gene: TRBV10-3
CDR3 protein: AISGTGPNTGNTIY

clone size: -
V gene: TRBV27
CDR3 protein: ASSHTGEFYNEQF

clone size: -
V gene: TRBV7-9
CDR3 protein: ASSLVGTSGGGTDTQY

clone size: -
V gene: TRBV2
CDR3 protein: ASSGQENTGELF

clone size: -
V gene: TRBV2
CDR3 protein: ASSELAASYEQY

clone size: -
V gene: TRBV24-1
CDR3 protein: ATSDGTQNCGYT

clone size: -
V gene: TRBV9
CDR3 protein: ASSATGQGSSPLH

clone size: once
V gene: TRBV7-6
CDR3 protein: ASSLDSSGRGIYEQY

clone size: -
V gene: TRBV29-1
CDR3 protein: SVVVRTNYGYT

clone size: -
V gene: TRBV12-3/TRBV12-4
CDR3 protein: ASSSTPDTQY

clone size: -
V gene: TRBV11-2
CDR3 protein: ASRTIAGGPRF

clone size: -
V gene: TRBV7-9
CDR3 protein: ASSSRGQGARGYGYT

clone size: once
V gene: TRBV2
CDR3 protein: ASKESNYGYT

clone size: -
V gene: TRBV6-5
CDR3 protein: ASSYSRGGNQPQH

clone size: -
V gene: TRBV19
CDR3 protein: ASSFAGQGAGEQY